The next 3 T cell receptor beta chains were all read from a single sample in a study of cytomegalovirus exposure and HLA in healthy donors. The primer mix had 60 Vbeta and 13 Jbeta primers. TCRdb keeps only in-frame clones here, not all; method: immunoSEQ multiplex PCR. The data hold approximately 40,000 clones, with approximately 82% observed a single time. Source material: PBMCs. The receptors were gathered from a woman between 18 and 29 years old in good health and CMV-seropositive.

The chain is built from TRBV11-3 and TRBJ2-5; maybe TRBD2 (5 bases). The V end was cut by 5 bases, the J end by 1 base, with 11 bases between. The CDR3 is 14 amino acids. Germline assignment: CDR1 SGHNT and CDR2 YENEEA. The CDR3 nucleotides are TGTGCCAGCAGCCCACCGGGGAGCCAAGAGACCCAGTACTTC. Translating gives CASSPPGSQETQYF.

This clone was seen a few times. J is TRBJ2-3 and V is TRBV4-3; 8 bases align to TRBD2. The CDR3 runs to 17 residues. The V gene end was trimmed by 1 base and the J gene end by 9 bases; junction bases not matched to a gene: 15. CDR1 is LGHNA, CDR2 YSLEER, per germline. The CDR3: CASSQVPSLPGGVTQYF. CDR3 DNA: TGCGCCAGCAGCCAAGTCCCCTCCTTGCCCGGGGGGGTGACGCAGTATTTT.

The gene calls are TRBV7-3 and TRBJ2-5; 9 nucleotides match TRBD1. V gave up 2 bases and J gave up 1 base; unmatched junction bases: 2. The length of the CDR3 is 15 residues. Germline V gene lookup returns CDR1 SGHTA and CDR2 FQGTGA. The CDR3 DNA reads TGTGCCAGCAGCTTAGACAGGGGGTTCCAAGAGACCCAGTACTTC. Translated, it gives CASSLDRGFQETQYF.